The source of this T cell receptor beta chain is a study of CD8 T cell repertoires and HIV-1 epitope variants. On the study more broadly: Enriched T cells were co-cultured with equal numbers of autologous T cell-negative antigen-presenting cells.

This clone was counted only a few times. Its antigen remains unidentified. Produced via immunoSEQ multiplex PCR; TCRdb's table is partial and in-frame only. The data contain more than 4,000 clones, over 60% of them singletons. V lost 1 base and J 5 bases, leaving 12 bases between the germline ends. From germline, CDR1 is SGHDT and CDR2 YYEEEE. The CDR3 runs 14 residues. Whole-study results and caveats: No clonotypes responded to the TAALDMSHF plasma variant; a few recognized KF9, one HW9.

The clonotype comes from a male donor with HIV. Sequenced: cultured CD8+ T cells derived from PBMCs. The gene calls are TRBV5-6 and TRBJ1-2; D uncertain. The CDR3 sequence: CASSLQRREYGYTF. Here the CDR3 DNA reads TGTGCCAGCAGCTTGCAACGGAGAGAATATGGCTACACCTTC.